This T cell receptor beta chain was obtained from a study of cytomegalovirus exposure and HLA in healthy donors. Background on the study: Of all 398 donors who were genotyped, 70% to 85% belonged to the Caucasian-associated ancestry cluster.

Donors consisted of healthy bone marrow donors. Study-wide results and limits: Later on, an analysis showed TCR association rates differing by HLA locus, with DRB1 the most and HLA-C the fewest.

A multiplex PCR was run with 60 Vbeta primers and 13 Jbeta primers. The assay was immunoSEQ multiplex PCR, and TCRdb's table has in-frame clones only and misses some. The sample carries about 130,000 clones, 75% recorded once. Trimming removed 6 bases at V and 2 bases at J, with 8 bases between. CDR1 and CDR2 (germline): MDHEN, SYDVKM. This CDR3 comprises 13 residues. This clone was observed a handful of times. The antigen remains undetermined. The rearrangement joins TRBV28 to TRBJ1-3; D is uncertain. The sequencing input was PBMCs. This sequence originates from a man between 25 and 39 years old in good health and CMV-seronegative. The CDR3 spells CASRSPAGNTIYF. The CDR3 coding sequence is TGTGCCAGCAGGTCACCGGCTGGAAACACCATATATTTT.